This T cell receptor (beta chain) was found in a study of T cell responses to AZD1222 COVID-19 vaccine. Points from the study as a whole: Across spike, vaccine-associated CD4 TCRs were found, dominant at 160-218 and 743-854.

Analysis merged second doses at about 4 or about 12 weeks. The CDR3 loop spans 17 amino acids. Trimming at V came to 0 bases and at J to 4 bases, leaving 10 bases not matched to a gene. The germline V gene encodes CDR1 SGDLS and CDR2 YYNGEE. The data were produced by immunoSEQ multiplex PCR, yet TCRdb's version contains in-frame clones alone and is incomplete. The repertoire holds fewer than 120,000 clones, with around 90% as singletons. The sample holds one count of this clone. Antigen specificity is unknown. Sample: peripheral blood, taken 28 days after the second AZD1222 dose. The TCR sequence derives from an adult who received the AZD1222 COVID-19 vaccine. The genes are TRBV9 and TRBJ2-5, with 9 bases identical to TRBD2. CDR3 in DNA: TGTGCCAGCAGCGTAGGAGGCGGGAGGGGCTGGGGAGAGACCCAGTACTTC. Its translation: CASSVGGGRGWGETQYF.